The 9 T cell receptor beta chains listed next were all sequenced from one sample in a study of blood T cell repertoires in COVID-19. Only in-frame clones appear in the TCRdb table, and some are missing; sequencing was by immunoSEQ multiplex PCR. Counted here are approximately 200,000 clones, about 83% occurring once; the ten biggest clones make up 18%. Sequencing was done on a sample of peripheral blood. The receptors here all came from a person between 70 and 80 years old with COVID-19, enrolled during active disease.

J is TRBJ1-6 and V is TRBV5-3; D unresolved. TRBV5-3 is treated as an ORF (open reading frame) with a function not yet certain. The CDR3 length is 15 residues. Trimming removed 5 bases from V and 7 bases from J, with 16 bases in between. CDR3 in amino acids: CARSLYGIENSPLHF. The CDR3 DNA sequence: TGTGCCAGAAGTCTTTACGGGATTGAGAATTCACCCCTCCACTTT.

This rearrangement joins TRBV19 to TRBJ2-1, with D perhaps TRBD2 (6 bases). Deletions cut 8 bases from V and 4 bases from J, with 24 bases between. There are 17 residues in the CDR3. Per germline, CDR1 LNHDA and CDR2 SQIVND (reference sequence). The CDR3 DNA reads TGTGCCAGTGCGGGGACCAGGTCGGAGCCGCGTTACAATGAGCAGTTCTTC. Protein product: CASAGTRSEPRYNEQFF.

This clone was picked up one time. The rearrangement uses TRBV4-1 and TRBJ1-3, with D tentatively TRBD1 (6 bases). The CDR3 loop spans 17 amino acids. CDR1 is MGHRA and CDR2 is YSYEKL in the germline V gene. The V and J ends lost 2 bases and 0 bases respectively, with 14 bases between them. The chain's CDR3 is CASSQRLGGDSGNTIYF. The DNA of the CDR3 is TGCGCCAGCAGCCAACGTCTAGGGGGAGACTCTGGAAACACCATATATTTT.

The chain uses TRBV5-4 and TRBJ1-2; TRBD1 matches 7 bases. V shed 0 bases and J 6 bases; nucleotides not matched to a gene: 2. The CDR3 covers 13 residues. Per germline, CDR1 SGHNT and CDR2 YYREEE (reference sequence). The DNA of the CDR3 is TGTGCCAGCAGCTTGGGAGGGGGCAATGGCTACACCTTC. The encoded protein is CASSLGGGNGYTF.

This chain links TRBV21-1 with TRBJ1-4; TRBD1, the D gene given by the table, was not confirmed from the DNA. TRBV21-1 is annotated as a pseudogene. The CDR3 consists of 15 residues. The CDR3 DNA sequence: TGTGCCAGCAGCAACCTGACCAGGGATTGTGAAAAACTGTTTTTT. This translates into CASSNLTRDCEKLFF.

The chain recombines TRBV6-2 or TRBV6-3 with TRBJ2-5; TRBD1 matches 8 bases. V lost 6 bases to trimming and J lost 5 bases; unmatched junction nucleotides: 11. The CDR3 is 15 residues long. Germline CDR1 reads MNHEY; CDR2 reads SVGEGT. CDR3 coding DNA: TGTGCCAGCAGCCACCGTACAGGGGGTGGGGAGACCCAGTACTTC. It yields the protein CASSHRTGGGETQYF.

The chain carries TRBV5-1 and TRBJ1-5; 7 positions match TRBD1. In germline, CDR1 is SGHRS, CDR2 YFSETQ. The V segment lost 4 bases and the J segment 2 bases; nucleotides outside the gene matches: 6. The CDR3 is 15 amino acids. CDR3 region: CASSDGTEGNQPQHF. CDR3 nucleotides: TGCGCCAGCAGCGATGGGACAGAGGGCAATCAGCCCCAGCATTTT.

The V gene is TRBV28, the J gene TRBJ2-1; 7 bases match TRBD2. This CDR3 is 14 amino acids long. J gave up 4 bases and V 11 bases, and 11 bases lay outside the gene matches. CDR1 and CDR2 (germline): MDHEN, SYDVKM. In DNA, the CDR3 is TGTGCCGCCCGTCAACCGGGAGGATACAATGAGCAGTTCTTC. Protein: CAARQPGGYNEQFF. Complete variable domain (other parts from reference TRBV28 and TRBJ2-1): DVKVTQSSRYLVKRTGEKVFLECVQDMDHENMFWYRQDPGLGLRLIYFSYDVKMKEKGDIPEGYSVSREKKERFSLILESASTNQTSMYLCAARQPGGYNEQFFGPGTRLTVL.

This rearrangement joins TRBV11-1 to TRBJ1-1; no clear D. Deletions cut 2 bases from V and 0 bases from J, with 4 bases between. Germline loops: CDR1 SGHAT, CDR2 FQDESV (reference sequence). This CDR3 comprises 13 residues. CDR3 loop: CASSLQLNTEAFF. DNA for the CDR3: TGTGCCAGCAGCTTACAGTTGAACACTGAAGCTTTCTTT. The full variable domain, in which reference TRBV11-1 and TRBJ1-1 provide the parts outside the CDR3, is EAEVAQSPRYKITEKSQAVAFWCDPISGHATLYWYRQILGQGPELLVQFQDESVVDDSQLPKDRFSAERLKGVDSTLKIQPAELGDSAMYLCASSLQLNTEAFFGQGTRLTVV.